The present T cell receptor (beta chain) was sequenced within a study of blood T cell repertoires in COVID-19. In the study overall: The United States, Italy and Spain provided the acute and convalescent COVID-19 samples. T cells, B-cell-depleted T cells, or PBMCs supplied cDNA or gDNA.

Original methodology: Reference gene primer amplification in the assay estimated nucleated cell counts. Clones were sequenced by immunoSEQ multiplex PCR, and TCRdb holds only the in-frame ones, with some missing. The V and J calls and clone size were taken over from that table, and D and trimming were inferred from the DNA. The sample yields tens of thousands of clones, roughly 88% seen once. Germline CDR1 is KGHSH and CDR2 is LQKENI. With 6 bases clipped from V and 5 bases from J, the junction kept 11 bases outside the gene matches. The CDR3 contains 15 residues. The chain combines TRBV18 with TRBJ2-7; 9 bases line up with TRBD1. The sequenced sample consisted of peripheral blood. The source is a man between 65 and 85 years old with acute or convalescent COVID-19. The CDR3 DNA follows: TGTGCCAGCTCCCTCGCCCCGGGACAGGGCAACGAGCAGTACTTC. Its translation: CASSLAPGQGNEQYF.